The 20 T cell receptor beta chains presented below share a single source sample, sequenced in a study of shared clonotypes between healthy human individuals (dated by TCRdb to the early 2020s). Library creation used the immunoSEQ multiplex PCR assay. This is the immuneACCESS table as TCRdb keeps it, with only in-frame sequences that have V and J called. A part of the clones is gone; compared with another copy, unresolved V genes explain less than half, and the rest is unexplained. For this sample the table gives a few million clones, of which around 93% were detected only once. Approximately 0.4% of the sample goes to the ten largest clones. Sequences were obtained from naive CD4+ T cells from PBMCs. This specimen's cell subset or site label, interpreted: CD45RA+ positively selected. The origin of the receptors is a man between 18 and 35 years old in good health. Some clones in this sample may be carry-over from other donors' samples.

Worth noting for this clone: Other nucleotide sequences in the sample specify the same CDR3. The CDR3, as DNA: TGTGCCAGCAGCTTGGGACAGGGTCGGGAGACCCAGTACTTC. Translation: CASSLGQGRETQYF. The chain uses TRBV5-4 and TRBJ2-5, with 7 bases aligning to TRBD1. The length of the CDR3 is 14 residues. V dropped 0 bases and J dropped 5; count of bases not matched to a gene: 4. CDR1 and CDR2 from the germline V gene are SGHNT and YYREEE (reference sequence).

About this clone itself: Other DNA sequences in this specimen translate into the identical CDR3. J is TRBJ2-1 and V is TRBV15; D is uncertain. With 1 base removed from V and 7 bases from J, the gap between germline ends came to 5 bases. Germline CDR1 is LNHNV and CDR2 is YYDKDF (reference sequence). The CDR3 sequence is 12 residues long. This CDR3 reads CATSRVRNEQFF. The CDR3 DNA is TGTGCCACCAGCAGAGTGAGGAATGAGCAGTTCTTC.

The chain uses TRBV10-1 and TRBJ2-7, with TRBD2 matching 12 bases. Germline lookup yields CDR1 WNHNN and CDR2 SYGVQD (reference sequence). The CDR3 consists of 14 residues. V shed 4 bases, J shed 6 bases, and the junction held 4 bases outside the gene matches. The DNA of the CDR3 is TGCGCCAGCAGTGCCGGGACTAGCGGGTCCGAGCAGTACTTC. This gives the protein CASSAGTSGSEQYF.

The V and J genes are TRBV28 and TRBJ2-1; a weak D match, TRBD2 (6 bases). This CDR3 has 13 residues. Per the germline V gene, CDR1 is MDHEN and CDR2 is SYDVKM. V was cut by 6 bases and J by 9 bases, with 15 bases left in between. CDR3 sequence (DNA): TGTGCCAGCAGACCCCGACTAGTGGGTGAGCAGTTCTTC. Translated: CASRPRLVGEQFF.

The rearrangement links TRBV9 to TRBJ1-1; D is unresolved. The CDR3 totals 15 residues. Germline CDR1 SGDLS, CDR2 YYNGEE. With 0 bases removed from V and 4 bases from J, the gap between germline ends came to 13 bases. The CDR3 nucleotides read TGTGCCAGCAGCGTAGTACCGGGGATGGGCACTGAAGCTTTCTTT. This sequence encodes CASSVVPGMGTEAFF.

This clone was seen only once. The V call is TRBV7-3, the J call TRBJ2-5; 7 bases line up with TRBD2. The CDR3 spans 15 residues. Germline V gene data show CDR1 as SGHTA and CDR2 as FQGTGA. Trimming removed 3 bases from V and 4 bases from J; junction bases left unmatched: 8. In DNA form, the CDR3 reads TGTGCCAGCAGCTTGAGGCGGGAGATCGGAGAGACCCAGTACTTC. This gives the protein CASSLRREIGETQYF.

This chain links TRBV28 with TRBJ1-4; 8 bases align to TRBD1. Germline assignment: CDR1 MDHEN and CDR2 SYDVKM. With V trimmed by 0 bases and J by 8 bases, 5 bases remained unmatched. This CDR3 has 15 amino acids. Here the CDR3 reads CASSLWGRGQEKLFF. The CDR3 nucleotides read TGTGCCAGCAGTTTATGGGGCAGGGGGCAGGAAAAACTGTTTTTT.

This rearrangement joins TRBV7-3 to TRBJ2-7; TRBD1 aligns across 8 bases. With 1 base clipped from V and 1 base from J, the junction kept 6 bases outside the gene matches. The V gene's germline CDR1 is SGHTA and CDR2 FQGTGA. CDR3 length: 16 amino acids. CDR3 in DNA: TGTGCCAGCAGCTTAAGGGGAGGACAGGGATCCTACGAGCAGTACTTC. This encodes CASSLRGGQGSYEQYF.

The chain joins TRBV6-6 to TRBJ2-1, with D tentatively TRBD2 (6 bases). V was clipped by 4 bases and J by 8 bases, with 21 bases between them. Looked up from germline, CDR1 is MNHNY and CDR2 is SVGAGI (reference sequence). CDR3 length equals 16 residues. CDR3 protein: CASSSFNLARGDEQFF. The CDR3 region has the DNA TGTGCCAGCAGTTCCTTTAATCTAGCGCGAGGGGATGAGCAGTTCTTC.

A note on this clone: Other DNA sequences in this sample translate to the same CDR3. This chain links TRBV7-3 with TRBJ2-1; weak D call: TRBD2 (6 bases). Trimming pared 2 bases from V and 1 base from J, leaving 9 bases between. Germline CDR1 reads SGHTA; CDR2 reads FQGTGA. The CDR3 is 15 amino acids. This chain's CDR3 is CASSLSGTSYNEQFF. Here the CDR3 DNA reads TGTGCCAGCAGCTTATCAGGGACTTCCTACAATGAGCAGTTCTTC.

This chain joins TRBV4-3 and TRBJ2-2; TRBD2 is a possible D gene (6 bases). CDR3 size: 17 residues. Germline CDR1 is LGHNA and CDR2 is YSLEER. Trimming pared 1 base from V and 0 bases from J, leaving 12 bases between. In nucleotides, the CDR3 is TGCGCCAGCAGCCAAGTGGCCGGACTACCGAACACCGGGGAGCTGTTTTTT. Its translation is CASSQVAGLPNTGELFF.

This chain links TRBV5-5 with TRBJ2-1; TRBD1 or TRBD2 may be the D gene (5 bases each). Germline V gene data show CDR1 as SGHKS and CDR2 as YYEKEE (reference sequence). V lost 3 bases and J lost 4, with 14 bases in between. This CDR3 spans 15 amino acids. CDR3 residues: CASSWTTGRYNEQFF. CDR3 DNA sequence: TGTGCCAGCAGCTGGACGACGGGACGGTACAATGAGCAGTTCTTC.

The chain joins TRBV19 to TRBJ1-5; D possibly corresponds to TRBD1 (6 bases). Germline V gene lookup returns CDR1 LNHDA and CDR2 SQIVND (reference sequence). With 3 bases removed from V and 5 bases from J, the gap between germline ends came to 17 bases. CDR3 length: 16 residues. The CDR3 sequence is CASSIGQSWGYQPQHF. CDR3 DNA sequence: TGTGCCAGTAGTATTGGACAGTCCTGGGGTTATCAGCCCCAGCATTTT.

The DNA for the CDR3 is TGTGCCAGCAGTTTAGCCAGGCCATCCGAGCAGTACTTC. Translation gives CASSLARPSEQYF. The chain recombines TRBV27 with TRBJ2-7; D is undetermined. V lost 2 bases, J lost 6 bases, and 11 bases lay in between. CDR3 size: 13 residues. The germline gives CDR1 MNHEY, CDR2 SMNVEV (reference sequence).

The chain's CDR3 is CASHDPGGDEKLFF. The DNA for the CDR3 is TGCGCCAGCCACGACCCAGGAGGGGATGAAAAACTGTTTTTT. The genes are TRBV5-1 and TRBJ1-4; possible D gene TRBD1, 5 bases. V lost 7 bases, J lost 6 bases, and 16 bases lay in between. This CDR3 spans 14 amino acids. Germline V gene data show CDR1 as SGHRS and CDR2 as YFSETQ.

The chain links TRBV7-2 to TRBJ2-2, with TRBD1 as a possible D gene (5 bases). Germline loops: CDR1 SGHTA, CDR2 FQGNSA. The CDR3 runs to 15 residues. The ends were cut back, 8 bases at V and 6 bases at J, with 19 bases in the middle. CDR3 protein: CASGSIVRASGELFF. In nucleotides, the CDR3 is TGTGCCAGCGGGTCCATTGTCAGGGCTTCCGGGGAGCTGTTTTTT.

The chain combines TRBV19 with TRBJ2-7, with 8 bases that match TRBD1. There are 14 residues in the CDR3. Losses at the gene ends were 5 bases for V and 1 base for J; bases not matched to a gene: 4. CDR1 and CDR2 (germline): LNHDA, SQIVND (reference sequence). CDR3: CASSRQGQSYEQYF. The CDR3 DNA reads as TGTGCCAGTAGTCGACAGGGGCAATCCTACGAGCAGTACTTC.

This sequence joins TRBV7-2 and TRBJ1-4; D gene uncertain. This CDR3 contains 14 residues. V was trimmed by 1 base and J by 12 bases, leaving 15 bases between them. Germline lookup yields CDR1 SGHTA and CDR2 FQGNSA. The CDR3 bases are TGTGCCAGCAGCTTAGAAAGACTTACTTTGGAACTGTTTTTT. It codes for CASSLERLTLELFF.

The rearrangement links TRBV10-3 to TRBJ2-3; the D gene could be TRBD1 or TRBD2 (5 bases each). The germline V and J ends were trimmed by 5 bases and 2 bases, with 11 bases remaining between them. From germline, CDR1 is ENHRY and CDR2 SYGVKD. This CDR3 region has 14 residues. CDR3 residues: CAISPGRDTDTQYF. The CDR3 region has the DNA TGTGCCATCAGTCCGGGACGGGACACAGATACGCAGTATTTT.

The chain links TRBV28 to TRBJ2-5; the match to TRBD2 covers 8 bases. The CDR3 contains 15 residues. Germline V CDR1 and CDR2: MDHEN, SYDVKM. With V trimmed by 2 bases and J by 7 bases, 9 bases remained unmatched. This chain's CDR3 is CASSLTGRGPGTQYF. The CDR3 DNA follows: TGTGCCAGCAGTTTAACCGGGAGGGGCCCGGGGACCCAGTACTTC.